This T cell receptor beta chain was captured by sequencing in a study of T cell changes during pregnancy in multiple sclerosis. Germline-derived CDR1 and CDR2 are SNHLY and FYNNEI. The CDR3 covers 15 residues. The J segment lost 5 bases and the V segment lost 3 bases, leaving 8 bases of the junction unmatched. The repertoire was sequenced with immunoSEQ multiplex PCR; TCRdb's copy has only in-frame clones and lacks some. Among 40,000 or so clones listed, approximately 90% were seen once. The V gene is TRBV2, the J gene TRBJ2-5; 8 bases fit TRBD1. The sequences come from CD4+ T cells from peripheral blood mononuclear cells, collected in the third trimester of pregnancy. This clonotype was sampled from a female donor in good health, enrolled as a control in a pregnancy study. Here the CDR3 DNA reads TGTGCCAGCAGTGATGCAGGGGGCAGAGGGGAGACCCAGTACTTC. Protein product: CASSDAGGRGETQYF.